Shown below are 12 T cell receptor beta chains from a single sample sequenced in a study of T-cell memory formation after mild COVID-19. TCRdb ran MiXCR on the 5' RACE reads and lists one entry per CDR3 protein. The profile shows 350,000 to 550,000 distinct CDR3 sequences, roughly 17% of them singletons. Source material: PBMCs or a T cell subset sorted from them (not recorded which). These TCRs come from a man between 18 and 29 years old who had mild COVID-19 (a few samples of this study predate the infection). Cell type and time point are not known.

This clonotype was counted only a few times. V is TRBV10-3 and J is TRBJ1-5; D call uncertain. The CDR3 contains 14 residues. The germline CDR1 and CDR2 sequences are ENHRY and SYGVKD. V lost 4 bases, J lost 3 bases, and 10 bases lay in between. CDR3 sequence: CAISGEENNQPQHF. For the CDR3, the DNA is TGTGCCATCAGTGGGGAGGAAAACAATCAGCCCCAGCATTTT.

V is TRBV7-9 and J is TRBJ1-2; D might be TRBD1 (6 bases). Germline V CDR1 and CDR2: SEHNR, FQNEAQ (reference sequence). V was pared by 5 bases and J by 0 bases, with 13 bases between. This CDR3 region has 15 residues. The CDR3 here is CASSQNREANYGYTF. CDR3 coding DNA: TGTGCCAGCAGCCAAAACAGGGAAGCTAACTATGGCTACACCTTC.

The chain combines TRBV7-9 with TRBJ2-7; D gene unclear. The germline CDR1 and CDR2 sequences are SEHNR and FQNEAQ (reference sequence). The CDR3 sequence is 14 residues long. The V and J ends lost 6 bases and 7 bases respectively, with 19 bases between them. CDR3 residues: CASRALPGDGEQYF. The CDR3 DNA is TGTGCCAGCAGGGCATTACCTGGAGATGGGGAGCAGTACTTC.

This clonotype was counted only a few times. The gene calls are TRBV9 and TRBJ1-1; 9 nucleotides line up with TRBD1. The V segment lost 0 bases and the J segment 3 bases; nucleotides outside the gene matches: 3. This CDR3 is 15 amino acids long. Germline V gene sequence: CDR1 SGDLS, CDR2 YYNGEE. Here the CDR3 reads CASSVGTGVDTEAFF. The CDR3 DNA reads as TGTGCCAGCAGCGTAGGGACAGGGGTTGACACTGAAGCTTTCTTT.

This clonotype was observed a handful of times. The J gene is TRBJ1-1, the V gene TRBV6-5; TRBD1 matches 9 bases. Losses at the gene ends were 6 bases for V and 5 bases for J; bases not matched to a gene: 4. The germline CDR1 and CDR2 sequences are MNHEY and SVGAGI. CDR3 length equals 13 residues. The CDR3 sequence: CASRPGQGTEAFF. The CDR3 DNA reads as TGTGCCAGCAGACCCGGACAGGGGACTGAAGCTTTCTTT.

CDR3 amino acids: CATQGSTDTQYF. CDR3 DNA sequence: TGTGCCACCCAGGGTAGCACAGATACGCAGTATTTT. V and J are TRBV24-1 and TRBJ2-3; a weak D match, TRBD1 (5 bases). CDR3 length: 12 amino acids. V shed 9 bases and J shed 0 bases, with 6 bases lying between them. The V gene's germline CDR1 is KGHDR and CDR2 SFDVKD.

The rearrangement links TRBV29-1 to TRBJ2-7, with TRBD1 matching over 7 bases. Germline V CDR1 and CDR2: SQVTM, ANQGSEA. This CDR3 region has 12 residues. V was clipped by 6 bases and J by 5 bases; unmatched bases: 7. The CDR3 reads CSVTQGSDEQYF. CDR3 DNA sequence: TGCAGCGTGACACAGGGGTCGGACGAGCAGTACTTC.

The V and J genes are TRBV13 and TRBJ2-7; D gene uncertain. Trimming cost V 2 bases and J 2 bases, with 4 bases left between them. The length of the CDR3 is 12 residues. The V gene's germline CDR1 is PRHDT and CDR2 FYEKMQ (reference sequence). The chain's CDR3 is CASSLNPYEQYF. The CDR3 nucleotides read TGTGCCAGCAGCTTAAACCCCTACGAGCAGTACTTC.

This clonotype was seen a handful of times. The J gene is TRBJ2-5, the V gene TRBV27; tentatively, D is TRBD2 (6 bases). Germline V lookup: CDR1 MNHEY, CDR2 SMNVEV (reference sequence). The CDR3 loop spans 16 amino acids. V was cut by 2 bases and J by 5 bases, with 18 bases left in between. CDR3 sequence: CASSLAGPLAWETQYF. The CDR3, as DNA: TGTGCCAGCAGTTTAGCGGGGCCCCTCGCTTGGGAGACCCAGTACTTC.

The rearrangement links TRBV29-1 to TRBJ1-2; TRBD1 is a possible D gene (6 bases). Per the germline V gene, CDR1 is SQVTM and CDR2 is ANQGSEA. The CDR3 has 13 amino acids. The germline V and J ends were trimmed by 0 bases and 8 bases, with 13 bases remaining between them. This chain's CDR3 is CSVEEWGAGGYTF. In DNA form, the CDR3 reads TGCAGCGTTGAAGAATGGGGGGCTGGGGGCTACACCTTC.

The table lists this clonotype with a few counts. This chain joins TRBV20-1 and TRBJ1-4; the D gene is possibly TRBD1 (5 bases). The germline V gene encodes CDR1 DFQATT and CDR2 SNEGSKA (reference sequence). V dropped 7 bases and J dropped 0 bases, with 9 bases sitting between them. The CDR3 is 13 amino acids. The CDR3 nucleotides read TGCAGTGGTCAGGGCGCAACTAATGAAAAACTGTTTTTT. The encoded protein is CSGQGATNEKLFF.

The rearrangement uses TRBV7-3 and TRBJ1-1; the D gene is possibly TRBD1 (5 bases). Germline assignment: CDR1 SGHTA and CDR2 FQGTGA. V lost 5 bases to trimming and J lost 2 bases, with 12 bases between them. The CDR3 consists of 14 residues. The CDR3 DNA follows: TGTGCCAGCAGCCATCGGGGGGGAAACACTGAAGCTTTCTTT. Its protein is CASSHRGGNTEAFF.